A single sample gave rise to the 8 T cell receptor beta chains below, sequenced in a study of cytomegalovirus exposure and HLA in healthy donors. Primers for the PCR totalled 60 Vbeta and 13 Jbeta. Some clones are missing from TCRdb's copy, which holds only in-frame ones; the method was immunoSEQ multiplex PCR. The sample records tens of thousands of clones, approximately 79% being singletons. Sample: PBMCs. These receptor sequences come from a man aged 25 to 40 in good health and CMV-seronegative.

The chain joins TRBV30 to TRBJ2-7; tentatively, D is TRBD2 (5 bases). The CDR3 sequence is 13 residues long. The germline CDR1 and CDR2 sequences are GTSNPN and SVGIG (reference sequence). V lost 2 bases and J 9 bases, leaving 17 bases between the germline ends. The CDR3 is CAWSPGLSRRQYF. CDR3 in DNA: TGTGCCTGGAGTCCCGGACTTTCCCGGAGGCAGTACTTC.

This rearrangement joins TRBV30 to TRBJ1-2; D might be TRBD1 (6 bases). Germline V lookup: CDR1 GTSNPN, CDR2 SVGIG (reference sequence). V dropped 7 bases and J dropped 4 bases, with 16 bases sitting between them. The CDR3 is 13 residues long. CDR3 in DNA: TGTGCCTCTTCCCTACAGGGATTCTATGGCTACACCTTC. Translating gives CASSLQGFYGYTF.

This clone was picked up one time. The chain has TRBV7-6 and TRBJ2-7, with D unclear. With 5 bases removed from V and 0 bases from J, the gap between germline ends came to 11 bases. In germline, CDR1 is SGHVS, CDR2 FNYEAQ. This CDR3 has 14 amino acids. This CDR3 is CASSQTQTSYEQYF. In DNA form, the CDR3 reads TGTGCCAGCAGCCAAACACAGACCTCCTACGAGCAGTACTTC. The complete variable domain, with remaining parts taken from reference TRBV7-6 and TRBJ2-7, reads GAGVSQSPRYKVTKRGQDVALRCDPISGHVSLYWYRQALGQGPEFLTYFNYEAQQDKSGLPNDRFSAERPEGSISTLTIQRTEQRDSAMYRCASSQTQTSYEQYFGPGTRLTVT.

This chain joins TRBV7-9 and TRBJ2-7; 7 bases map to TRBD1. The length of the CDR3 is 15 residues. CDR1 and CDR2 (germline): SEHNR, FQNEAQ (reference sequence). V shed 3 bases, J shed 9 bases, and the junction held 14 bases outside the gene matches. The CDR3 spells CASSFRDSILQGQYF. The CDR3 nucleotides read TGTGCCAGCAGCTTTCGGGACAGTATACTTCAGGGGCAGTACTTC.

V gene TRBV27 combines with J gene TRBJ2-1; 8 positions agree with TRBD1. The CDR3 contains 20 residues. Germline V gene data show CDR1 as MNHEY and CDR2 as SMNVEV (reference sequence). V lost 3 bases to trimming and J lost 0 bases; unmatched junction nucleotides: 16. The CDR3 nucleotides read TGTGCCAGCAGTTTGAACTCCGGGACAGGTACCTTCTTCTCCTACAATGAGCAGTTCTTC. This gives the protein CASSLNSGTGTFFSYNEQFF.

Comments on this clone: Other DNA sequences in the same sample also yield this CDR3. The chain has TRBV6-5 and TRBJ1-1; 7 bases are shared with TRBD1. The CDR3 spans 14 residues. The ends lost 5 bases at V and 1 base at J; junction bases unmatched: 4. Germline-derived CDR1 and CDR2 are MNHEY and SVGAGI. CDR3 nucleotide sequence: TGTGCCAGCAGTCCTCGGACAGGGAACACTGAAGCTTTCTTT. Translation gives CASSPRTGNTEAFF.

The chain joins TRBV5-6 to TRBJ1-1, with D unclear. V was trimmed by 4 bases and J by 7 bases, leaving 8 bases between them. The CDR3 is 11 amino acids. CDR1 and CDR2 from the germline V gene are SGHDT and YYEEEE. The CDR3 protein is CASSERGEAFF. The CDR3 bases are TGTGCCAGCAGCGAAAGAGGTGAAGCTTTCTTT.

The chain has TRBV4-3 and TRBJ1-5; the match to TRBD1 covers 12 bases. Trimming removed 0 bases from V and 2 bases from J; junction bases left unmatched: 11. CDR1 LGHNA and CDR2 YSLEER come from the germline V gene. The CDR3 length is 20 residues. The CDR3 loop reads CASSQDPPGQGARGNQPQHF. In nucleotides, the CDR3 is TGCGCCAGCAGCCAAGATCCGCCGGGACAGGGGGCGCGTGGCAATCAGCCCCAGCATTTT.